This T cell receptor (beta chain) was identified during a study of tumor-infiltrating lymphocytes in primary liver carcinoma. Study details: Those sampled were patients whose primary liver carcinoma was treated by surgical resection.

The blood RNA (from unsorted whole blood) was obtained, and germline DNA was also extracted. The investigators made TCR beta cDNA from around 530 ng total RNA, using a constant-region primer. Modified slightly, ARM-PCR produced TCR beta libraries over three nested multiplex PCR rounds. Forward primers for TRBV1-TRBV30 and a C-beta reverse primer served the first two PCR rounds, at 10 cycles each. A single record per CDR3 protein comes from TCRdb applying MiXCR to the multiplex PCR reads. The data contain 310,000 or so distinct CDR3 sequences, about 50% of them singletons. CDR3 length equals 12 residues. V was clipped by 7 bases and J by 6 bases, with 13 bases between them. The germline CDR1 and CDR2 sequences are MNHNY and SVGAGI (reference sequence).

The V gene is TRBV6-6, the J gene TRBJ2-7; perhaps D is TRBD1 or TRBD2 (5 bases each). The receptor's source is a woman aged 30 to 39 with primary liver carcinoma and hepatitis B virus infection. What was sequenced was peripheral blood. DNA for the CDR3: TGTGCCAGCACCCCTGGGGACCCCGAGCAGTACTTC. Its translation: CASTPGDPEQYF.